The source of this T cell receptor (beta chain) is a study of cytomegalovirus exposure and HLA in healthy donors. Notes on the study in general: V segments that were indistinguishable, TRBV6-2 and TRBV6-3 among them, were omitted from analysis. Cytomegalovirus-associated TCR beta chains were listed, numbering over 150. Later analysis reportedly placed an Asian-associated ancestry cluster below the approximately 680-donor mean in N-insertions. In a later analysis, TCR beta V- and J-gene trimming showed a link to a missense DCLRE1C variant.

This CDR3 region has 19 residues. Germline values: CDR1 SGHNT, CDR2 YYREEE (reference sequence). V lost 4 bases and J 3 bases, leaving 29 bases between the germline ends. This clone was detected only once. The antigen is undetermined. Primers for the PCR totalled 60 Vbeta and 13 Jbeta. Here immunoSEQ multiplex PCR was the method, and the copy in TCRdb shows in-frame clones only, minus some. The table lists 150,000 to 200,000 clones, around 80% of them singletons. The specimen sequenced was PBMCs. The genes are TRBV5-4 and TRBJ2-7; the D gene is possibly TRBD2 (6 bases). The sequence came from a woman aged 25 to 39 in good health and CMV-seropositive. The CDR3 sequence is CASSDVLAYRPIAHYEQYF. The CDR3 DNA follows: TGTGCCAGCAGCGACGTTCTAGCGTATAGACCTATAGCCCACTACGAGCAGTACTTC.